This TCR beta chain appears in the sequencing data of a study of T cell responses to AZD1222 COVID-19 vaccine. The overall study: Pooled together were second doses at about 4 or about 12 weeks.

Trimming removed 3 bases at V and 8 bases at J, with 17 bases between. CDR1 LNHNV and CDR2 YYDKDF come from the germline V gene (reference sequence). The CDR3 loop spans 16 amino acids. The data were produced by immunoSEQ multiplex PCR, yet TCRdb's version contains in-frame clones alone and is incomplete. The sample gives roughly 100,000 clones, 80% to 95% of which show up once; more than 4.5% is in the top ten. By proportion, this clone is medium-sized (0.01 to 0.1%). What it recognizes is unknown. General study results and limits: Distributed over spike, vaccine-associated CD4 TCRs predominated at 160-218 and 743-854. Just five or six AZD1222 recipients were seropositive at baseline.

The TCR was taken from an adult in good health. This sequence joins TRBV15 and TRBJ1-6, with D perhaps TRBD1 (5 bases). Sequenced material: peripheral blood, taken on day 0 of AZD1222 vaccination. CDR3 DNA: TGTGCCACCAGCAGCGATGTTCGGGGCGGGTATTCACCCCTCCACTTT. Protein: CATSSDVRGGYSPLHF.